This TCR beta chain was recorded in a study of PD-L1 blockade in urothelial cancer. Study details: Samples of blood were analyzed 3 weeks (second dose) and 6 weeks after treatment start. Notes on the study in general: Tumor-associated clones in blood expanded more at 3 weeks in durable-benefit patients.

Time point denoted: peripheral blood 6 weeks after treatment start. Notes on this clone: No antigen is known for it.

Trimming cost V 6 bases and J 7 bases; bases outside gene matches: 20. The CDR3 length is 18 residues. Germline-derived CDR1 and CDR2 are ENHRY and SYGVKD. Assay used: immunoSEQ multiplex PCR; TCRdb lists only in-frame clones, some missing. The sample has under 25,000 clones; under 95% are singletons. The V gene is TRBV10-3, the J gene TRBJ2-7; 11 bases align to TRBD1. The input for sequencing was PBMCs, taken around atezolizumab (anti-PD-L1) treatment. This TCR was recovered from a woman in her sixties or seventies with urothelial cancer. The CDR3 is CAISERGDRGLLAGEQYF. The DNA of the CDR3 is TGTGCCATCAGCGAGAGGGGGGACAGGGGGTTGCTAGCAGGGGAGCAGTACTTC.